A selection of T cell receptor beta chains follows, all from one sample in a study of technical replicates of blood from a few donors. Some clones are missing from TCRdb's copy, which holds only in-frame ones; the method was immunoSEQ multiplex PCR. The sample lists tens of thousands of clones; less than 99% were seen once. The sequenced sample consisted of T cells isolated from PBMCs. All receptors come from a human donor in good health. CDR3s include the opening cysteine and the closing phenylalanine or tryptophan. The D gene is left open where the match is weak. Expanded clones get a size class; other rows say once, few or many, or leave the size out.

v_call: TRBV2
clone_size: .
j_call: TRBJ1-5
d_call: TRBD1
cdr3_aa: CASDQGQGRQPQHF
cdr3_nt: TGTGCCAGTGACCAAGGACAGGGACGGCAGCCCCAGCATTTT

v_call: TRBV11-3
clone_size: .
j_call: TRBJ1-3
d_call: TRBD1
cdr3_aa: CASSRGGAWGNTIYF
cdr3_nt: TGTGCCAGCTCAAGAGGGGGCGCGTGGGGAAACACCATATATTTT

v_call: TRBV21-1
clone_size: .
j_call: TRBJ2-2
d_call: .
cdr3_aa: CASSDGQVEGTGELFF
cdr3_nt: TGTGCCAGCAGCGATGGACAGGTAGAGGGGACCGGGGAGCTGTTTTTT

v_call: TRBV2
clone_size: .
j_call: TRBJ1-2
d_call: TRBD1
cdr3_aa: CASSDLTRDRVGYTF
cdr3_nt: TGTGCCAGCAGCGATCTTACCCGGGACAGGGTAGGCTACACCTTC

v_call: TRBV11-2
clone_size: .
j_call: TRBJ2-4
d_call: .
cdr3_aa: CASSLQGMDKNIQYF
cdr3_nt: TGTGCCAGCAGCTTACAGGGAATGGACAAAAACATTCAGTACTTC

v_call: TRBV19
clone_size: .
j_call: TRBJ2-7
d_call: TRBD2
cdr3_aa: CASSRLAGRQDEQYF
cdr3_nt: TGTGCCAGTAGTAGGCTAGCGGGAAGACAAGACGAGCAGTACTTC

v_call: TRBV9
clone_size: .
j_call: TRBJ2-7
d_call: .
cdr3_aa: CASSAGTHLYEQYF
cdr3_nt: TGTGCCAGCAGCGCCGGGACTCACCTCTACGAGCAGTACTTC

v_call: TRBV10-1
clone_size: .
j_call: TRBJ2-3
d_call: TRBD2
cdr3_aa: CASSGRAPTDTQYF
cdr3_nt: TGCGCCAGCAGCGGGAGGGCCCCCACAGATACGCAGTATTTT

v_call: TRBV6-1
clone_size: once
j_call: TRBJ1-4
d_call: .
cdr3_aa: CASSEWGDDEKLFF
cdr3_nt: TGTGCCAGCAGTGAGTGGGGGGATGATGAAAAACTGTTTTTT

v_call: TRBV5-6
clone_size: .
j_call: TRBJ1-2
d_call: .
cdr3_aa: CASSLEGLSLYGYTF
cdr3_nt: TGTGCCAGCAGCTTGGAGGGGTTATCGCTGTATGGCTACACCTTC

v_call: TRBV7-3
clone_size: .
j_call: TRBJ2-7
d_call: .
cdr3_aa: CASSPSGLSYEQYF
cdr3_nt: TGTGCCAGCAGCCCAAGCGGTCTCTCCTACGAGCAGTACTTC

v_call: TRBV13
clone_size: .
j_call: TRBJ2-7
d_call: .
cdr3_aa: CASSFRDSYEQYF
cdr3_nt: TGTGCCAGCAGCTTCCGGGACTCCTACGAGCAGTACTTC

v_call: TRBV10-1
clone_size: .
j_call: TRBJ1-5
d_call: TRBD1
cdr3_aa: CAIRQGGNQPQHF
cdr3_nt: TGCGCCATTAGACAGGGGGGCAATCAGCCCCAGCATTTT

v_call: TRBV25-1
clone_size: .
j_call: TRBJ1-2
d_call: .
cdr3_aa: CASSWVNSHGYTF
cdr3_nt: TGTGCCAGCAGTTGGGTAAACAGTCATGGCTACACCTTC

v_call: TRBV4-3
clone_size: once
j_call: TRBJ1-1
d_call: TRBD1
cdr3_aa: CASSRDGTESAFF
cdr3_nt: TGCGCCAGCAGCCGGGATGGGACAGAGTCTGCTTTCTTT

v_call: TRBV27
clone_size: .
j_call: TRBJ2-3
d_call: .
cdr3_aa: CASGIVDRGTQYF
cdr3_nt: TGTGCCAGCGGGATTGTAGATCGGGGTACGCAGTATTTT

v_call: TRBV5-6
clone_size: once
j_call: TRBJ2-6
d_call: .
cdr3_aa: CASSLQGGANVLTF
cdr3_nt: TGTGCCAGCAGCTTGCAGGGTGGGGCCAACGTCCTGACTTTC

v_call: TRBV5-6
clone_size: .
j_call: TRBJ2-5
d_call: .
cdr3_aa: CASSYSVTVLPETQYF
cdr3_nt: TGTGCCAGCAGTTACTCAGTGACAGTCCTCCCGGAGACCCAGTACTTC

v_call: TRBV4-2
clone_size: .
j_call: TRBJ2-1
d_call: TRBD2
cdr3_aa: CASSQEAGVYYEQFF
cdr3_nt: TGTGCCAGCAGCCAAGAGGCGGGAGTTTATTATGAGCAGTTCTTC

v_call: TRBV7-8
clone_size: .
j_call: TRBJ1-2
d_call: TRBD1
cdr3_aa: CASSQAGTVNYGYTF
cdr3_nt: TGTGCCAGCAGTCAAGCCGGGACAGTAAACTATGGCTACACCTTC

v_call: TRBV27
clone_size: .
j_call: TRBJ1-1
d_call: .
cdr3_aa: CASFRRGTEAFF
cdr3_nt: TGTGCCAGCTTCCGGAGGGGCACTGAAGCTTTCTTT

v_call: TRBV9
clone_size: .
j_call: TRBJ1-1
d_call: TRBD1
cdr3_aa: CASSVGTGDYTEAFF
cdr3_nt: TGTGCCAGCAGCGTAGGGACAGGGGATTACACTGAAGCTTTCTTT

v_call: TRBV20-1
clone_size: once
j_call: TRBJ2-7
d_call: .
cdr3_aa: CSGLAGYEQYF
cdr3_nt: TGCAGTGGGCTAGCAGGCTACGAGCAGTACTTC

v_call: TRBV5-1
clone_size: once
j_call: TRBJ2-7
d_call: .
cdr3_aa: CASSFTGQRGYEQYF
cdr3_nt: TGCGCCAGCAGCTTTACCGGACAGCGGGGCTACGAGCAGTACTTC

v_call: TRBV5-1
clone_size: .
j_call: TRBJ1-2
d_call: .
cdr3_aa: CASSLESDTGYTF
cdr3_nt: TGCGCCAGCAGCTTGGAAAGCGATACGGGCTACACCTTC

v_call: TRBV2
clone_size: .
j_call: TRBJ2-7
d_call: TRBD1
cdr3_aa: CASSVGQGYEQYF
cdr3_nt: TGTGCCAGCAGTGTGGGACAGGGCTACGAGCAGTACTTC

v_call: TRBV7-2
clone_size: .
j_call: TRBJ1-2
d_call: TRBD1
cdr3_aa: CATPKGQGDGYTF
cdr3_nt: TGTGCCACTCCGAAGGGGCAGGGGGATGGCTACACCTTC

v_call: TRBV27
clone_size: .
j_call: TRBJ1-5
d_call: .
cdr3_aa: CASSSTAYGQPQHF
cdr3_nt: TGTGCCAGCAGTTCAACAGCTTACGGTCAGCCCCAGCATTTT

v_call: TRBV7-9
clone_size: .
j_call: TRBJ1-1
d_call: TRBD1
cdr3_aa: CASSLIQGDTEAFF
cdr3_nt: TGTGCCAGCAGCTTAATCCAGGGGGACACTGAAGCTTTCTTT

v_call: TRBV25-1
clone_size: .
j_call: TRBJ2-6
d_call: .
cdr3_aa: CASSDLSGANVLTF
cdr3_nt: TGTGCCAGCAGTGATCTCTCTGGGGCCAACGTCCTGACTTTC

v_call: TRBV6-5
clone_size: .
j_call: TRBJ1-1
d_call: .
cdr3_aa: CASSTITPRVSEAFF
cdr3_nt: TGTGCCAGCAGTACAATCACACCCAGGGTCTCTGAAGCTTTCTTT

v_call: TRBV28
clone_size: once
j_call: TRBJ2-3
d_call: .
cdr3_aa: CASGEATLGTQYF
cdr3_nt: TGTGCCAGCGGCGAGGCCACCCTCGGAACGCAGTATTTT

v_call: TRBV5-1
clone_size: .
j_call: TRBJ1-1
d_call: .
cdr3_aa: CASSLTGLGSEAFF
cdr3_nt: TGCGCCAGCAGCCTCACAGGGCTGGGGTCTGAAGCTTTCTTT

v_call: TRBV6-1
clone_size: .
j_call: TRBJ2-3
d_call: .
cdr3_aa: CASSEALRGDTQYF
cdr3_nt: TGTGCCAGCAGTGAAGCGCTTCGGGGAGATACGCAGTATTTT

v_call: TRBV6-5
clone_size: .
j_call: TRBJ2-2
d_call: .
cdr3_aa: CASSLARDTGELFF
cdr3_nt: TGTGCCAGCAGCCTCGCCCGGGACACCGGGGAGCTGTTTTTT

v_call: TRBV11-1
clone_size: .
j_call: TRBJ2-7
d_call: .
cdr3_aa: CASSPQFTGSEQYF
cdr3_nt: TGTGCCAGCAGCCCACAGTTCACAGGGAGCGAGCAGTACTTC

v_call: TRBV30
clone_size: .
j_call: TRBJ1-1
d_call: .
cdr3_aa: CAWSVRGRYEAFF
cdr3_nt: TGTGCCTGGAGTGTACGAGGGCGTTATGAAGCTTTCTTT

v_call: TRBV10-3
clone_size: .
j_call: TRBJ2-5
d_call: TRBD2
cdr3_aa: CAISVSGSTETQYF
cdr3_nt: TGTGCCATCAGTGTAAGCGGGAGCACCGAGACCCAGTACTTC

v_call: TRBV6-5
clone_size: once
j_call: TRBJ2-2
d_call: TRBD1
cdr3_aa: CASRQGAGGELFF
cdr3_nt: TGTGCCAGCAGACAGGGGGCAGGCGGGGAGCTGTTTTTT